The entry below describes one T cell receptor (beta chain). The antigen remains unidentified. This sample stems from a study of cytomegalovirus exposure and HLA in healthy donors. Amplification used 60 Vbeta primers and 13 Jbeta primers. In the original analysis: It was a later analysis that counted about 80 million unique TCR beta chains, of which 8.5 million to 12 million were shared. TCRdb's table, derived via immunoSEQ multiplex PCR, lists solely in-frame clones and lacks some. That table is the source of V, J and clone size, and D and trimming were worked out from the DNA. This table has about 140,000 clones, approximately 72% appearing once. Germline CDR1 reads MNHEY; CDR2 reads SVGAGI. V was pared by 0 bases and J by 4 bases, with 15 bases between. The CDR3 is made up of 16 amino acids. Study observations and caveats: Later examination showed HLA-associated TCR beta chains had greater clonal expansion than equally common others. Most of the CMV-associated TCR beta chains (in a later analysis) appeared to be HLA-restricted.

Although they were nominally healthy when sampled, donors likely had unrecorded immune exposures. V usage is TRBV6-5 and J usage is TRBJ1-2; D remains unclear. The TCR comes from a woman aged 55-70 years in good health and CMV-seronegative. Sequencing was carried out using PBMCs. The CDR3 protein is CASSYSRVTSGYGYTF. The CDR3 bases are TGTGCCAGCAGTTACTCGAGGGTGACAAGCGGCTATGGCTACACCTTC.